Reported below is one T cell receptor (beta chain). The table came from immunoSEQ multiplex PCR; TCRdb's copy has only in-frame clones and leaves some out. The repertoire holds about 2.4 million clones, with under 95% as singletons. This specimen comes from a study of shared clonotypes between healthy human individuals. CDR3 length equals 14 residues. CDR1 and CDR2 (germline): SEHNR, FQNEAQ (reference sequence). Trimming took 5 bases from V and 2 from J; bases not matched to a gene: 6. The chain has TRBV7-9 and TRBJ2-7; 7 nucleotides match TRBD2. The TCR comes from a man between 18 and 29 years old in good health. Some clones in this sample may be carry-over from other donors' samples. Specimen: naive CD4+ T cells from PBMCs. Subset given: CD45RA+ positively selected. The CDR3 spells CASSRTGGAYEQYF. CDR3 nucleotide sequence: TGTGCCAGCAGCCGCACGGGGGGTGCCTACGAGCAGTACTTC.